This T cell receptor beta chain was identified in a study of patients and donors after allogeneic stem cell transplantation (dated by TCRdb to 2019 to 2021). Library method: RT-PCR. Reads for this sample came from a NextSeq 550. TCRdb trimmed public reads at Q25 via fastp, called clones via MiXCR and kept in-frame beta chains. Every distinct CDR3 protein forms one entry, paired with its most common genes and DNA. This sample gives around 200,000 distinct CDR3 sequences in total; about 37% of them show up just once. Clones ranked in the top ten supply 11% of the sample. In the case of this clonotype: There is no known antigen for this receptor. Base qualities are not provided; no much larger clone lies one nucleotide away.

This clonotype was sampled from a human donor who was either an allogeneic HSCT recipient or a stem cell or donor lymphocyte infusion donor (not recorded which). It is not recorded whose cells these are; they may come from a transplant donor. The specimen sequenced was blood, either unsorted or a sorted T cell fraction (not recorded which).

The nucleotide sequence reads as follows: TGTGCCACCCAGCGGGCGGAAAAACTGTTTTTT. Its translation is CATQRAEKLFF. The sequence joins TRBV6-5 to TRBJ1-4, with no reliable assignment of the D segment. Taken from the germline V gene, the CDR1 and CDR2 loops are MNHEY and SVGAGI. V loses 10 bases, J loses 8 bases, and the germline ends lie 11 bases apart. The CDR3 measures 11 amino acids from cysteine to phenylalanine. Only the CDR3 region is kept as DNA, spanning 33 bases read in frame from base 1.